A selection of T cell receptor beta chains follows, all from one sample in a study of OX40 agonist ivuxolimab in advanced cancers. Some clones are missing from TCRdb's copy, which holds only in-frame ones; the method was immunoSEQ multiplex PCR. This table has tens of thousands of clones, 87% appearing once. The input for sequencing was CD4+ or CD8+ T cells sorted from blood, taken in a trial of the OX40 agonist ivuxolimab. These receptors were taken from an adult with an advanced solid tumor such as melanoma, head and neck, liver or kidney cancer. Each CDR3 is given without its conserved first and last residue. Each record gives: CDR3 protein, J gene, D gene, V gene. D genes are given only for firm matches.

ASSPGLLSAYEQY | TRBJ2-7 | . | TRBV4-1
ASSLAGTFQETQY | TRBJ2-5 | . | TRBV5-4
ASSLALAGTPNADTQY | TRBJ2-3 | . | TRBV7-2
ASKGLAASGANVLT | TRBJ2-6 | TRBD2 | TRBV25-1
ATSRGVQGGDGYT | TRBJ1-2 | . | TRBV15
ASYINTGELF | TRBJ2-2 | . | TRBV5-1
ASSYSGTQPQH | TRBJ1-5 | . | TRBV6-5
ASSPHRGGYNEQF | TRBJ2-1 | . | TRBV7-2
ASSPGGYGAHTGELF | TRBJ2-2 | . | TRBV5-1
ASSPTTTYEQY | TRBJ2-7 | . | TRBV4-1
ASSQDKGLAGTLTDTQY | TRBJ2-3 | TRBD2 | TRBV4-2
ASRGSNNDEQF | TRBJ2-1 | . | TRBV13
ASSSGVIEAF | TRBJ1-1 | . | TRBV7-2
ASSLSYNEQF | TRBJ2-1 | . | TRBV11-3
ASRQGLAIYEQY | TRBJ2-7 | . | TRBV6-5
ASSGGTGTSYEQY | TRBJ2-7 | TRBD1 | TRBV5-4
ASSFLTSGSSGELF | TRBJ2-2 | TRBD2 | TRBV11-2
ASRWTGGAYTEAF | TRBJ1-1 | TRBD1 | TRBV27
ASRGPYHEKLF | TRBJ1-4 | . | TRBV6-6
ASSYEGRFYEQY | TRBJ2-7 | . | TRBV6-5
ASSLFPGAPVSTDTQY | TRBJ2-3 | . | TRBV19
AWSGTGSLFFNYGYT | TRBJ1-2 | TRBD1 | TRBV30
ASSRRGRGGYGYT | TRBJ1-2 | . | TRBV5-4
ASSPSGVGELF | TRBJ2-2 | . | TRBV7-8
ASSVLRSGGGTDTQY | TRBJ2-3 | TRBD1 | TRBV9
ASSPSTRDRRIGEPIFQY | TRBJ2-4 | TRBD1 | TRBV14
ASSSGNTIY | TRBJ1-3 | . | TRBV27
AARRNGEAF | TRBJ1-1 | . | TRBV7-9
ASSLGEYSNQPQH | TRBJ1-5 | . | TRBV7-8
ASSPPGGSLEGQY | TRBJ2-3 | TRBD2 | TRBV9
ASRDRANYEQY | TRBJ2-7 | TRBD1 | TRBV6-1
ASSPRSSGSQNQPQH | TRBJ1-5 | . | TRBV28
ASSSDAGTSAYIQY | TRBJ2-4 | TRBD2 | TRBV5-5